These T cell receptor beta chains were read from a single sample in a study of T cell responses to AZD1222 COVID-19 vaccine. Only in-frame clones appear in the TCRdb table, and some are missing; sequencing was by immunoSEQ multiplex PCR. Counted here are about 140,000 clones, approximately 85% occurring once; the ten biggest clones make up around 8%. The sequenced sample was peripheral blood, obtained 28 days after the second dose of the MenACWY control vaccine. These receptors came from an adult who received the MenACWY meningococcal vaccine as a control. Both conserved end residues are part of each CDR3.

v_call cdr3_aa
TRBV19 CASSSGSYEQYF
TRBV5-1 CASSKGQGNYGYTF
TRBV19 CASSAFTTVAKNIQYF
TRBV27 CASSLNRGLGTQYF
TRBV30 CAWSQGGRAPLHF
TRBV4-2 CASSPRTEGATNEKLFF
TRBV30 CAWYRDRGSSGANVLTF
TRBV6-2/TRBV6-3 CASSYFGRSSYNEQFF
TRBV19 CAAGFNNSPLHF
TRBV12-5 CASGSTGGGQPQHF
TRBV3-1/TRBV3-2 CASSQYTNSPLHF
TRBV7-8 CASSRADISYEQYF
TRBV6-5 CASSRARTNEQFF
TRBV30 CAFGPPTNEKLFF
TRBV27 CASSLRLAYAGELFF
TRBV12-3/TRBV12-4 CASSLNRRNEQFF